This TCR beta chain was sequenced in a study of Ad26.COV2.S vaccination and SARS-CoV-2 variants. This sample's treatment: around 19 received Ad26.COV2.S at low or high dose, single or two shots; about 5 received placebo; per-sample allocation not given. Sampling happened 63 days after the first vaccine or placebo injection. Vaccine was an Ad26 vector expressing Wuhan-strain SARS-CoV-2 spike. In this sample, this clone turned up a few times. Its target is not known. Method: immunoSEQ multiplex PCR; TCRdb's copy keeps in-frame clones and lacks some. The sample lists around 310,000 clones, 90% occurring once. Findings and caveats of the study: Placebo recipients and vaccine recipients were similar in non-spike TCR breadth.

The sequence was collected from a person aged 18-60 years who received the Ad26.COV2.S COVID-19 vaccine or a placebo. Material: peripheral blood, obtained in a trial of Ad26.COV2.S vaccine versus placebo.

CDR3 region: CAISDRVGREELGYTF. The CDR3 DNA sequence: TGTGCCATCAGTGACCGCGTGGGCAGGGAGGAACTTGGCTACACCTTC. V is TRBV10-3 and J is TRBJ1-2; perhaps TRBD1 as D (5 bases). The CDR3 runs to 16 residues. V was clipped by 3 bases and J by 7 bases, with 21 bases between them. Germline V gene sequence: CDR1 ENHRY, CDR2 SYGVKD.